Below, one T cell receptor (beta chain) is given with its context. The source of the sample is a study of blood T cells in healthy people across ages. J gave up 0 bases and V 6 bases, and 6 bases lay outside the gene matches. This CDR3 spans 16 amino acids. Germline CDR1 reads SNHLY; CDR2 reads FYNNEI. Sample-barcoded 5' priming and a J-beta primer mix drove a second PCR of about 7 to 12 cycles. TCRdb independently ran MiXCR on the 5' RACE reads; one entry per CDR3 protein. The table records hundreds of thousands of distinct CDR3 sequences, roughly three fifths of them present only once. Sample: blood. This clonotype originated in a man in his forties in good health. This chain joins TRBV2 and TRBJ1-5; 9 bases fit TRBD1. The CDR3 spells CASRHDRGDSNQPQHF. DNA for the CDR3: TGTGCCAGCAGACATGACAGGGGGGATAGCAATCAGCCCCAGCATTTT.